These T cell receptor beta chains were read from a single sample in a study of vaccination and CD4 T cells after COVID-19. TCRdb independently ran MiXCR on the PCR reads; one entry per CDR3 protein. There are some 12,000 distinct CDR3 sequences in the sample; 46% occur only once, and 29% lies in the top ten. These receptors have no known antigen. Material: CD4+ T cells from blood, cultured in vitro. These receptors originate from a human donor who had recovered from COVID-19. The CDR3 runs from the conserved cysteine through the conserved F or W. A D gene is named only where the DNA matches it firmly. Clone size is stated in some rows and not others, as once, few, many or a class when expanded.

v_gene	j_gene	abundance	d_gene	CDR3nt	CDR3aa
TRBV12-3/TRBV12-4	TRBJ1-1	NA	NA	TGTGCCAGCAGTCGCCCAGGGCGATCGGCTGAAGCTTTCTTT	CASSRPGRSAEAFF
TRBV30	TRBJ2-3	few	NA	TGTGCCTGGAGTTTCACAGATACGCAGTATTTT	CAWSFTDTQYF
TRBV20-1	TRBJ2-5	NA	TRBD2	TGCAGTGCTAGAGTAGCGGGGGGCCGGTTAGAGACCCAGTACTTC	CSARVAGGRLETQYF
TRBV25-1	TRBJ1-5	NA	TRBD1	TGTGCCAGCAGTGAATACCATACAGGGGCAGAGGGTTATAGCAATCAGCCCCAGCATTTT	CASSEYHTGAEGYSNQPQHF
TRBV20-1	TRBJ1-2	NA	NA	TGCAGTGCTAACCGGGCCCTAAGGGAGGGCTACACCTTC	CSANRALREGYTF
TRBV5-5	TRBJ1-1	few	NA	TGTGCCAGCAGATACGACTTAGGTGGGTTCACTGAAGCTTTCTTT	CASRYDLGGFTEAFF
TRBV12-3/TRBV12-4	TRBJ1-2	NA	NA	TGTGCCAGCAGTTTAAATGCAGGCTACACCTTC	CASSLNAGYTF
TRBV27	TRBJ1-6	few	TRBD1	TGTGCCAGCAGGACTCACGAAAGACAGGGTCTCGATTCACCCCTCCACTTT	CASRTHERQGLDSPLHF
TRBV28	TRBJ2-7	once	TRBD2	TGTGCCAGCAGTCCGGGACTAGCGGGGGCCTACGAGCAGTACTTC	CASSPGLAGAYEQYF
TRBV12-3/TRBV12-4	TRBJ1-2	few	NA	TGTGCCAGCAATCGACTTAACTATGGCTACACCTTC	CASNRLNYGYTF
TRBV2	TRBJ1-2	few	NA	TGTGCCTACTCCGGGACGGACGCCTCCTATGGCTACACCTTC	CAYSGTDASYGYTF
TRBV15	TRBJ2-5	NA	NA	TGTGCCACCAGTAAGGCCAACACGGGGAACCAAGAGACCCAGTACTTC	CATSKANTGNQETQYF
TRBV20-1	TRBJ1-2	few	TRBD1	TGCAGTGCTAAGACAGGGGTGGGTGGCTACACCTTC	CSAKTGVGGYTF
TRBV2	TRBJ1-2	NA	TRBD1	TGTGCCAGCAGTGCCCTGACAGGGGGCGGATTAGGCTACACCTTC	CASSALTGGGLGYTF
TRBV14	TRBJ1-2	once	NA	TGTGCCAGCAGCCAAGTGAGTGGAACTGGCTACACCTTC	CASSQVSGTGYTF
TRBV19	TRBJ2-2	NA	NA	TGTGCCAGTAGTATGTCGGGGGCCGGGGAGCTGTTTTTT	CASSMSGAGELFF
TRBV12-3/TRBV12-4	TRBJ1-5	NA	TRBD1	TGTGCCAGCACTAACCAGGGGGCGCAAGGTCAGCCCCAGCATTTT	CASTNQGAQGQPQHF
TRBV19	TRBJ1-1	NA	NA	TGTGCCAGTAGTATAGTAACAAGGAACACTGAAGCTTTCTTT	CASSIVTRNTEAFF
TRBV20-1	TRBJ2-1	NA	TRBD2	TGCAGTGCTAGACATAGCGGGGGGTTGAGGAGCTACGGCAATGAGCAGTTCTTC	CSARHSGGLRSYGNEQFF
TRBV6-5	TRBJ2-7	NA	NA	TGTGCCAGCAGTTCAGGGTTCTACGAGCAGTACTTC	CASSSGFYEQYF
TRBV12-3/TRBV12-4	TRBJ1-1	few	NA	TGTGCCAGCAGTTTAGGGGCGGACACTGAAGCTTTCTTT	CASSLGADTEAFF
TRBV7-9	TRBJ1-1	NA	NA	TGTGCCAGCAGACCAAACTGGGGGGGGGTAACAGGGAATACTGAAGCTTTCTTT	CASRPNWGGVTGNTEAFF
TRBV20-1	TRBJ1-2	few	TRBD1	TGCAGTATCTATAGACAGGGGGCGAGCGGCTACACCTTC	CSIYRQGASGYTF
TRBV18	TRBJ2-1	NA	TRBD2	TGTGCCAGCTCACCAAGCCCTAGCGGGGCCTACAATGAGCAGTTCTTC	CASSPSPSGAYNEQFF
TRBV7-8	TRBJ2-3	few	TRBD1	TGTGCCAGCAGCGGCGACAGGGCCAGCACAGATACGCAGTATTTT	CASSGDRASTDTQYF
TRBV7-2	TRBJ2-7	NA	TRBD2	TGTGCCAGCAGTTTTGGGACCCTAGCGGGGGGGCTCTACGAGCAGTACTTC	CASSFGTLAGGLYEQYF